Presented here are 24 T cell receptor beta chains from one specimen sequenced in a study of blood T cell repertoires in COVID-19. This table comes from immunoSEQ multiplex PCR, and its TCRdb copy is limited to in-frame clones, with some not included. The sample records roughly 49,000 clones, 80% to 90% being singletons. Sequenced sample: peripheral blood. The receptors originated from a woman at least 80 years old with acute or convalescent COVID-19.

The chain joins TRBV6-5 to TRBJ1-2; 7 nucleotides match TRBD1. Germline V gene sequence: CDR1 MNHEY, CDR2 SVGAGI. V was clipped by 6 bases and J by 7 bases; unmatched bases: 8. The CDR3 runs to 13 residues. The CDR3 here is CASRGGAVSGYTF. CDR3 nucleotide sequence: TGTGCCAGCAGAGGGGGCGCAGTTAGTGGCTACACCTTC.

The chain has TRBV27 and TRBJ2-3; 14 bases map to TRBD2. Per germline, CDR1 MNHEY and CDR2 SMNVEV (reference sequence). The J segment lost 5 bases and the V segment lost 3 bases, leaving 13 bases of the junction unmatched. CDR3 length equals 19 residues. CDR3 sequence (DNA): TGTGCCAGCAGTTTCAGACCCAAGACTAGCGGGGGGGCCGGAGATACGCAGTATTTT. It translates to CASSFRPKTSGGAGDTQYF.

The V gene is TRBV20-1, the J gene TRBJ1-2; maybe TRBD1 (5 bases). Germline CDR1 reads DFQATT; CDR2 reads SNEGSKA (reference sequence). This CDR3 region has 13 residues. Trimming pared 3 bases from V and 4 bases from J, leaving 12 bases between. The CDR3 is CSASSPQGYGYTF. The CDR3 bases are TGCAGTGCTAGTTCGCCTCAGGGCTATGGCTACACCTTC.

The chain has TRBV30 and TRBJ1-3; the D is unclear. Germline lookup yields CDR1 GTSNPN and CDR2 SVGIG (reference sequence). This CDR3 has 12 amino acids. V gave up 8 bases and J gave up 7 bases, with 15 bases separating them. The CDR3 loop reads CARAGAGNTIYF. DNA for the CDR3: TGTGCCCGGGCCGGCGCCGGGAACACCATATATTTT.

The chain links TRBV2 to TRBJ1-6; D perhaps matches TRBD1 (6 bases). The CDR3 is made up of 14 amino acids. The V end was cut by 9 bases, the J end by 11 bases, with 20 bases between. Looked up from germline, CDR1 is SNHLY and CDR2 is FYNNEI. CDR3 protein: CARQQGVGLAPLHF. CDR3 nucleotide sequence: TGTGCCAGACAACAGGGAGTGGGCTTAGCACCCCTCCACTTT.

J is TRBJ2-3 and V is TRBV7-2; no firm D call. Germline V gene data show CDR1 as SGHTA and CDR2 as FQGNSA. The V end was cut by 1 base, the J end by 1 base, with 9 bases between. The CDR3 is 15 residues long. The CDR3 nucleotides read TGTGCCAGCAGCTTAGGGGCCCCACGCACAGATACGCAGTATTTT. Its translation is CASSLGAPRTDTQYF. The entire variable domain, with the rest obtained from reference TRBV7-2 and TRBJ2-3, is as follows: GAGVSQSPSNKVTEKGKDVELRCDPISGHTALYWYRQSLGQGLEFLIYFQGNSAPDKSGLPSDRFSAERTGGSVSTLTIQRTQQEDSAVYLCASSLGAPRTDTQYFGPGTRLTVL.

The V gene is TRBV6-5, the J gene TRBJ2-4, with TRBD2 identical over 7 bases. This CDR3 spans 14 amino acids. Trimming at V came to 6 bases and at J to 1 base, leaving 3 bases not matched to a gene. Germline CDR1 reads MNHEY; CDR2 reads SVGAGI. CDR3 DNA sequence: TGTGCCAGCAGCCCCGGGGGGGCCAAAAACATTCAGTACTTC. Translated, it gives CASSPGGAKNIQYF.

The chain joins TRBV4-1 to TRBJ1-6; D possibly corresponds to TRBD1 (6 bases). V gave up 4 bases and J gave up 7 bases, with 11 bases separating them. Germline-derived CDR1 and CDR2 are MGHRA and YSYEKL. The CDR3 length is 14 residues. For the CDR3, the DNA is TGCGCCAGCAGCCTTGCTAGGGGGAATTCACCCCTCCACTTT. Protein sequence: CASSLARGNSPLHF.

This chain uses TRBV30 with TRBJ2-1; tentative D call: TRBD2 (6 bases). The germline V and J ends were trimmed by 3 bases and 5 bases, with 17 bases remaining between them. CDR1 and CDR2 from the germline V gene are GTSNPN and SVGIG (reference sequence). The CDR3 runs 15 residues. The CDR3 DNA reads TGTGCCTGGAGCAGGTTGATGGCGGGGAACAATGAGCAGTTCTTC. As protein: CAWSRLMAGNNEQFF.

This clone appeared a few times. The genes are TRBV14 and TRBJ2-2; D is ambiguous. Trimming removed 0 bases from V and 0 bases from J, with 5 bases in between. The CDR3 loop spans 15 amino acids. Germline V gene lookup returns CDR1 SGHDN and CDR2 FVKESK. The CDR3 sequence: CASSQDLANTGELFF. In DNA form, the CDR3 reads TGTGCCAGCAGCCAAGACTTAGCGAACACCGGGGAGCTGTTTTTT.

The CDR3, as DNA: TGTGCCAGCCATACGACCGGGACAGGGGACTACGAGCAGTACTTC. This gives the protein CASHTTGTGDYEQYF. The J gene is TRBJ2-7, the V gene TRBV11-2, with 10 bases aligning to TRBD1. The CDR3 runs 15 residues. Germline V lookup: CDR1 SGHAT, CDR2 FQNNGV. V was clipped by 8 bases and J by 3 bases; unmatched bases: 10.

The chain recombines TRBV19 with TRBJ2-1, with D maybe TRBD1 (6 bases). The CDR3 has 16 residues. Germline V gives CDR1 LNHDA, CDR2 SQIVND (reference sequence). V lost 0 bases and J 7 bases, leaving 16 bases between the germline ends. The CDR3: CASSIDPNRVANEQFF. CDR3 nucleotide sequence: TGTGCCAGTAGTATAGACCCCAACAGGGTCGCGAATGAGCAGTTCTTC.

CDR3 bases: TGCGCCAGCAGCTTGGACAGGGTCATAGGCACAGATACGCAGTATTTT. This sequence encodes CASSLDRVIGTDTQYF. This chain uses TRBV5-1 with TRBJ2-3; a possible D gene is TRBD1 (6 bases). CDR1 and CDR2 from the germline V gene are SGHRS and YFSETQ. This CDR3 has 16 residues. Between the trimmed V and J ends, which lost 0 bases and 1 base, there was a span of 12 bases.

This clone has only one observation. The chain links TRBV6-4 to TRBJ1-4, with TRBD1 matching 10 bases. Germline trimming cut 4 bases from V and 6 bases from J; bases unmatched to any gene: 5. The CDR3 is made up of 15 amino acids. Germline CDR1 reads MRHNA; CDR2 reads SNTAGT. The DNA for the CDR3 is TGTGCCAGCAGTGCTACCGGGACAGGGGATGAAAAACTGTTTTTT. Translating gives CASSATGTGDEKLFF.

The sample holds a few counts of this clone. The gene calls are TRBV19 and TRBJ1-1, with D unclear. The CDR3 has 16 residues. The germline V gene has CDR1 LNHDA and CDR2 SQIVND (reference sequence). V was clipped by 4 bases and J by 5 bases, with 20 bases between them. In DNA form, the CDR3 reads TGTGCCAGTAGTAATATAAAAACCGGGTTTAGTACTGAAGCTTTCTTT. Translated, it gives CASSNIKTGFSTEAFF. Full variable domain (missing parts from reference TRBV19 and TRBJ1-1): DGGITQSPKYLFRKEGQNVTLSCEQNLNHDAMYWYRQDPGQGLRLIYYSQIVNDFQKGDIAEGYSVSREKKESFPLTVTSAQKNPTAFYLCASSNIKTGFSTEAFFGQGTRLTVV.

The CDR3 spells CAWSPGQDRGYTF. The CDR3 region has the DNA TGTGCCTGGAGTCCAGGGCAGGACAGGGGCTACACCTTC. The genes are TRBV30 and TRBJ1-2; 7 nucleotides align to TRBD1. Germline-derived CDR1 and CDR2 are GTSNPN and SVGIG (reference sequence). The length of the CDR3 is 13 residues. Losses at the gene ends were 2 bases for V and 8 bases for J; bases not matched to a gene: 8. Filled out from reference TRBV30 and TRBJ1-2, the complete variable domain reads SQTIHQWPATLVQPVGSPLSLECTVEGTSNPNLYWYRQAAGRGLQLLFYSVGIGQISSEVPQNLSASRPQDRQFILSSKKLLLSDSGFYLCAWSPGQDRGYTFGSGTRLTVV.

The chain links TRBV7-9 to TRBJ1-4, with a tentative D call TRBD1 (5 bases). The CDR3 consists of 17 residues. CDR1 is SEHNR, CDR2 FQNEAQ, per germline (reference sequence). V lost 5 bases to trimming and J lost 0 bases, with 16 bases between them. The CDR3 bases are TGTGCCAGCAGCCGGTGGGCAGGGAAAGCAACTAATGAAAAACTGTTTTTT. This codes for CASSRWAGKATNEKLFF.

V gene TRBV20-1 combines with J gene TRBJ1-2; a weak D match, TRBD1 (6 bases). V dropped 3 bases and J dropped 2 bases, with 13 bases sitting between them. Looked up from germline, CDR1 is DFQATT and CDR2 is SNEGSKA (reference sequence). The CDR3 contains 14 residues. The CDR3 DNA is TGCAGTGCTAGTGGGGACATTCTGAACTATGGCTACACCTTC. Encoded protein: CSASGDILNYGYTF.

This chain connects TRBV18 to TRBJ1-2; D not resolved. In germline, CDR1 is KGHSH, CDR2 LQKENI. This CDR3 contains 14 residues. V shed 3 bases and J shed 4 bases, with 12 bases lying between them. In DNA, the CDR3 is TGTGCCAGCTCACCGTCGGAGACCAGCTATGGCTACACCTTC. Its translation is CASSPSETSYGYTF.

Relative to its sample, this clone is medium-sized (0.01 to 0.1%). V and J are TRBV5-4 and TRBJ2-7, with unresolved D. CDR3 length: 13 amino acids. The germline CDR1 and CDR2 sequences are SGHNT and YYREEE (reference sequence). Trimming left V 4 bases short and J 2 bases short, with 10 bases between. The CDR3 nucleotides are TGTGCCAGCAGCCACCCTGAGGCCTACGAGCAGTACTTC. The encoded protein is CASSHPEAYEQYF.

The chain joins TRBV12-3 or TRBV12-4 to TRBJ1-1; no clear D. Deletions cut 5 bases from V and 6 bases from J, with 7 bases between. CDR3 length: 11 amino acids. CDR3 bases: TGTGCCAGCAGTCTATACCCTGAAGCTTTCTTT. Translated, it gives CASSLYPEAFF.

The chain has TRBV9 and TRBJ1-2; TRBD1 agrees at 8 bases. V trimming: 2 bases; J trimming: 4 bases; junction bases outside the gene matches: 7. CDR3 length equals 15 residues. Germline CDR1 is SGDLS and CDR2 is YYNGEE. The CDR3 loop is CASSVDQGALYGYTF. The CDR3 DNA is TGTGCCAGCAGCGTCGATCAGGGGGCACTCTATGGCTACACCTTC. The full variable domain, its missing parts supplied by reference TRBV9 and TRBJ1-2, is DSGVTQTPKHLITATGQRVTLRCSPRSGDLSVYWYQQSLDQGLQFLIQYYNGEERAKGNILERFSAQQFPDLHSELNLSSLELGDSALYFCASSVDQGALYGYTFGSGTRLTVV.

This clone appeared a few times. The chain employs TRBV5-1 and TRBJ2-1; TRBD2 is a possible D gene (5 bases). Germline CDR1 SGHRS, CDR2 YFSETQ. The V gene lost 4 bases and the J gene lost 10 bases, with 12 bases spanning the gap. This CDR3 is built from 12 residues. The CDR3 loop reads CASSADSWEQFF. The DNA for the CDR3 is TGCGCCAGCAGCGCGGACTCTTGGGAGCAGTTCTTC.

The V and J genes are TRBV19 and TRBJ1-6, with 8 bases aligning to TRBD1. V gave up 3 bases and J gave up 11 bases; unmatched junction bases: 15. CDR1 LNHDA and CDR2 SQIVND come from the germline V gene (reference sequence). The CDR3 covers 17 residues. CDR3 in DNA: TGTGCCAGTAGTATTCCTCGTCAGGGGGCCGCCAGGGCACCCCTCCACTTT. As protein: CASSIPRQGAARAPLHF.